Listed below are T cell receptor beta chains from one sample, sequenced in a study of shared clonotypes between healthy human individuals. Sequenced by immunoSEQ multiplex PCR; TCRdb stores in-frame clones only, minus some. The sample records more than 500,000 clones, about 95% being singletons. Sequencing used naive CD8+ T cells sorted from blood. The receptor source for this set is a woman in her twenties or thirties in good health. The conserved cysteine and the conserved F or W are not part of the CDR3 here.

CDR3 protein | V gene
ASSQWGAQSSGNTIY | TRBV4-1
ASSLRVGQPQH | TRBV28
ASSLEAGALTEAF | TRBV5-1
ASSLVPDYGYT | TRBV11-2
ASSLGRGYEQF | TRBV7-9
ASSLVGADYEQY | TRBV28
ASSFSGELF | TRBV28
ASKSAMDQPQH | TRBV27
ASSLGSGFYGYT | TRBV5-6
ASSRTGLGQPQH | TRBV7-9
ASTRRVQREETQY | TRBV6-1
ASRSRGTQETQY | TRBV27